Listed below are T cell receptor beta chains from one sample, sequenced in a study of blood T cell repertoires in COVID-19. Generated by immunoSEQ multiplex PCR, the TCRdb table keeps only in-frame clones and is missing some. The table has 650,000 to 800,000 clones, 90% seen once. The material sequenced was peripheral blood. The receptor source for this set is a woman younger than 30 with acute or convalescent COVID-19. Each CDR3 is given with its conserved first and last residue. A D gene is named only where the DNA matches it firmly. The size entry is marked missing in some rows and otherwise reads once, few, many or a size class.

TRBV27	TRBJ2-6	NA	TRBD1	CASSTLSWGDRGNSGANVLTF	TGTGCCAGCAGCACCCTATCATGGGGGGACAGGGGGAACTCTGGGGCCAACGTCCTGACTTTC
TRBV29-1	TRBJ2-5	NA	TRBD2	CSVSMRTAGSARETQYF	TGCAGCGTTTCGATGCGAACAGCGGGGAGTGCCAGAGAGACCCAGTACTTC
TRBV27	TRBJ1-2	NA	NA	CASSSSGYGYTF	TGTGCCAGCAGTTCTTCCGGGTATGGCTACACCTTC
TRBV3-1/TRBV3-2	TRBJ1-2	NA	NA	CASSQGSNYGYTF	TGTGCCAGCAGCCAAGGCAGTAACTATGGCTACACCTTC
TRBV3-1/TRBV3-2	TRBJ1-4	few	TRBD1	CASSQPTGMNEKLFF	TGTGCCAGCAGCCAGCCGACAGGGATGAATGAAAAACTGTTTTTT
TRBV21-1	TRBJ1-3	once	NA	CASSTDRDNSGNTIYF	TGTGCCAGCAGCACTGACCGGGACAACTCTGGAAACACCATATATTTT
TRBV5-6	TRBJ2-7	NA	TRBD1	CASSGDRRIYEQYF	TGTGCCAGCAGCGGGGACAGGCGGATCTACGAGCAGTACTTC
TRBV29-1	TRBJ1-3	NA	TRBD1	CSVRQGANSGNTIYF	TGCAGCGTCAGACAGGGGGCTAACTCTGGAAACACCATATATTTT
TRBV30	TRBJ2-1	NA	NA	CAWSPGVFSSLPYNEQFF	TGTGCCTGGAGTCCCGGGGTATTTAGCAGCCTCCCTTACAATGAGCAGTTCTTC
TRBV7-3	TRBJ1-1	once	TRBD1	CASSFTGETEAFF	TGTGCCAGCAGCTTTACAGGGGAAACTGAAGCTTTCTTT
TRBV7-2	TRBJ1-2	NA	TRBD1	CASSFRDRDNGYTF	TGTGCCAGCAGCTTTCGGGACAGGGATAATGGCTACACCTTC
TRBV7-3	TRBJ1-2	NA	NA	CASSLTGGANYGYTF	TGTGCCAGCAGCTTAACAGGAGGGGCTAACTATGGCTACACCTTC
TRBV6-5	TRBJ1-1	NA	NA	CAGSRELGTEAFF	TGTGCCGGGTCGAGGGAGCTGGGCACTGAAGCTTTCTTT
TRBV9	TRBJ2-7	NA	TRBD1	CASSPWGTGSNEQYF	TGTGCCAGCAGCCCGTGGGGGACAGGCTCCAACGAGCAGTACTTC
TRBV2	TRBJ1-2	few	NA	CASSARSVTYGYTF	TGTGCCAGCAGTGCTCGGAGCGTTACCTATGGCTACACCTTC
TRBV19	TRBJ1-1	once	NA	CASRPFETLNTEAFF	TGTGCCAGTAGACCCTTCGAGACACTGAACACTGAAGCTTTCTTT
TRBV18	TRBJ1-2	NA	NA	CASSPDSGRAYGYTF	TGTGCCAGCTCACCTGATTCCGGGCGGGCATATGGCTACACCTTC
TRBV3-1/TRBV3-2	TRBJ1-1	NA	TRBD1	CASSQHGNRGPGTEAFF	TGTGCCAGCAGCCAACATGGAAACAGGGGGCCCGGCACTGAAGCTTTCTTT
TRBV30	TRBJ2-3	NA	TRBD2	CALEGTSGGTTDTQYF	TGTGCCTTGGAGGGGACTAGCGGGGGGACGACAGATACGCAGTATTTT
TRBV7-2	TRBJ2-1	NA	TRBD2	CASRGGSGEQFF	TGTGCCAGCAGGGGGGGGTCTGGTGAGCAGTTCTTC
TRBV6-4	TRBJ2-1	few	TRBD1	CASSDSETGGYNEQFF	TGTGCCAGCAGTGACTCTGAGACAGGGGGCTACAATGAGCAGTTCTTC
TRBV9	TRBJ2-7	NA	TRBD2	CASSLGAGDSYEQYF	TGTGCCAGCAGCCTCGGTGCGGGGGACTCCTACGAGCAGTACTTC
TRBV4-1	TRBJ1-1	NA	TRBD1	CASSQERQGASEAFF	TGCGCCAGCAGCCAAGAGAGACAGGGGGCGTCTGAAGCTTTCTTT
TRBV30	TRBJ1-2	NA	NA	CAWRSTGSSNYGYTF	TGTGCCTGGAGATCTACCGGGTCCTCTAACTATGGCTACACCTTC
TRBV7-9	TRBJ2-2	NA	NA	CASSSRTVTGELFF	TGTGCCAGCAGCTCCCGGACAGTCACCGGGGAGCTGTTTTTT
TRBV5-6	TRBJ2-2	few	NA	CASSLLADYTGELFF	TGTGCCAGCAGCTTGTTGGCAGACTACACCGGGGAGCTGTTTTTT
TRBV9	TRBJ1-2	NA	TRBD1	CASSPRTGKNYGYTF	TGTGCCAGCAGCCCCCGGACAGGGAAGAACTATGGCTACACCTTC
TRBV14	TRBJ1-6	NA	TRBD1	CASSQEGTEYNSPLHF	TGTGCCAGCAGCCAAGAAGGGACAGAATATAATTCACCCCTCCACTTT
TRBV24-1	TRBJ1-2	NA	NA	CATSDSAPRTRVPFYGYTF	TGTGCCACCAGTGATTCGGCCCCTAGGACCAGGGTCCCCTTTTATGGCTACACCTTC
TRBV24-1	TRBJ2-2	NA	TRBD1	CAIEDRGLIGELFF	TGTGCCATCGAGGACAGGGGGCTGATCGGGGAGCTGTTTTTT
TRBV5-4	TRBJ2-5	NA	TRBD2	CASSPRHLAGEGEETQYF	TGTGCCAGCAGCCCCCGGCACCTAGCGGGGGAGGGTGAAGAGACCCAGTACTTC
TRBV24-1	TRBJ2-2	NA	TRBD1	CATSDRTGVTGELFF	TGTGCCACCAGTGACCGGACAGGGGTAACCGGGGAGCTGTTTTTT
TRBV7-3	TRBJ2-2	NA	TRBD1	CASSLMGQTTGELFF	TGTGCCAGCAGCCTAATGGGACAGACCACCGGGGAGCTGTTTTTT
TRBV19	TRBJ1-5	NA	NA	CASSPRRQVSNQPQHF	TGTGCCAGTAGTCCGCGCCGACAGGTTAGCAATCAGCCCCAGCATTTT
TRBV28	TRBJ1-6	NA	NA	CASRPWTDARHNSPLHF	TGTGCCAGCAGGCCTTGGACTGACGCTCGCCATAATTCACCCCTCCACTTT
TRBV4-1	TRBJ1-4	NA	NA	CASSPGREKLFF	TGCGCCAGCAGCCCCGGGAGGGAAAAACTGTTTTTT
TRBV5-1	TRBJ1-1	few	TRBD1	CASSFGTGNPEAFF	TGCGCCAGCAGCTTCGGGACAGGGAACCCTGAAGCTTTCTTT
TRBV4-1	TRBJ2-7	NA	NA	CASSHGPGYEQYF	TGCGCCAGCAGCCACGGACCGGGATACGAGCAGTACTTC
TRBV3-1/TRBV3-2	TRBJ1-3	once	TRBD1	CASSQKQGARYTIYF	TGTGCCAGCAGCCAGAAACAGGGGGCGCGGTACACCATATATTTT
TRBV5-6	TRBJ1-2	NA	NA	CASSWDFNYGYTF	TGTGCCAGCAGCTGGGACTTCAACTATGGCTACACCTTC
TRBV11-1	TRBJ2-1	NA	TRBD1	CASSDRDRGDNEQFF	TGTGCCAGCAGCGACCGGGACAGGGGTGATAATGAGCAGTTCTTC
TRBV10-3	TRBJ2-1	once	NA	CAISESTVEQFF	TGTGCCATCAGTGAGTCGACTGTTGAGCAGTTCTTC
TRBV30	TRBJ1-2	NA	TRBD1	CASPTGQIYGYTF	TGTGCCTCGCCAACGGGACAGATCTATGGCTACACCTTC
TRBV6-5	TRBJ1-1	NA	NA	CASSYAGTNTEAFF	TGTGCCAGCAGTTACGCGGGTACCAACACTGAAGCTTTCTTT
TRBV11-2	TRBJ1-1	NA	NA	CASSLGGVEAFF	TGTGCCAGCAGCCTTGGAGGGGTGGAAGCTTTCTTT
TRBV2	TRBJ1-4	once	NA	CASRGAIYEKLFF	TGTGCCAGTCGGGGGGCGATTTATGAAAAACTGTTTTTT
TRBV20-1	TRBJ1-2	NA	NA	CSASEGRAYGYTF	TGCAGTGCTAGTGAGGGGCGCGCCTATGGCTACACCTTC